Shown below are 30 T cell receptor beta chains from a single sample sequenced in a study of cytomegalovirus exposure and HLA in healthy donors. PCR involved 60 Vbeta and 13 Jbeta primers. Profiled with immunoSEQ multiplex PCR; TCRdb holds only in-frame clones, not every one. Of 180,000 or so clones detected, 65% to 85% appear once; the ten largest clones hold 2.9%. The specimen was PBMCs. The receptors shown here come from a female donor in good health and CMV-seronegative.

The chain couples TRBV6-1 to TRBJ2-3; D is possibly TRBD2 (6 bases). CDR1 is MNHNS, CDR2 SASEGT, per germline. This CDR3 region has 15 residues. Trimming removed 4 bases at V and 4 bases at J, with 15 bases between. The CDR3 loop is CASSVRWGRSDTQYF. CDR3 in DNA: TGTGCCAGCAGTGTAAGGTGGGGGAGGTCAGATACGCAGTATTTT.

The J gene is TRBJ2-2, the V gene TRBV2; TRBD2 matches 10 bases. The J segment lost 2 bases and the V segment lost 5 bases, leaving 11 bases of the junction unmatched. Germline V gene sequence: CDR1 SNHLY, CDR2 FYNNEI. The CDR3 is 18 amino acids. CDR3 amino acids: CASSIRSLAGQNTGELFF. Here the CDR3 DNA reads TGTGCCAGCAGTATCCGCTCACTAGCGGGACAAAACACCGGGGAGCTGTTTTTT.

This clone was seen a handful of times. The chain carries TRBV7-9 and TRBJ1-2; tentative D call: TRBD1 (6 bases). The CDR3 is 14 residues long. Trimming stripped 0 bases from V and 9 bases from J, with 14 bases between. Looked up from germline, CDR1 is SEHNR and CDR2 is FQNEAQ (reference sequence). CDR3 sequence: CASSLAGQLASYTF. CDR3 nucleotide sequence: TGTGCCAGCAGCTTAGCTGGACAGTTGGCGAGCTACACCTTC.

This chain links TRBV27 with TRBJ2-7; TRBD1 agrees at 7 bases. The length of the CDR3 is 13 residues. J was trimmed by 2 bases and V by 5 bases; bases with no gene match: 3. Looked up from germline, CDR1 is MNHEY and CDR2 is SMNVEV (reference sequence). CDR3 in DNA: TGTGCCAGCAGTAAGGGACAGACCTACGAGCAGTACTTC. Translation: CASSKGQTYEQYF.

This clone turned up a few times. The V and J genes are TRBV2 and TRBJ2-5, with TRBD1 as a possible D gene (6 bases). The CDR3 is made up of 12 amino acids. V lost 5 bases and J 9 bases, leaving 13 bases between the germline ends. Germline CDR1 SNHLY, CDR2 FYNNEI. CDR3 sequence (DNA): TGTGCCAGCAGTAGGACAGCGGAGGCCCAGTACTTC. It yields the protein CASSRTAEAQYF. Combining the CDR3 with reference TRBV2 and TRBJ2-5 gives the whole variable domain EPEVTQTPSHQVTQMGQEVILRCVPISNHLYFYWYRQILGQKVEFLVSFYNNEISEKSEIFDDQFSVERPDGSNFTLKIRSTKLEDSAMYFCASSRTAEAQYFGPGTRLLVL.

The chain is built from TRBV5-4 and TRBJ2-7, with D perhaps TRBD1 (6 bases). V dropped 0 bases and J dropped 5 bases, with 9 bases sitting between them. Per the germline V gene, CDR1 is SGHNT and CDR2 is YYREEE (reference sequence). This CDR3 is built from 13 residues. The CDR3 nucleotides read TGTGCCAGCAGCTTGGGCAGGGGTAACGAGCAGTACTTC. Amino acids: CASSLGRGNEQYF.

The V call is TRBV7-9, the J call TRBJ2-1, with a possible D match to TRBD1 (6 bases). Deletions cut 0 bases from V and 6 bases from J, with 12 bases between. There are 15 residues in the CDR3. Germline assignment: CDR1 SEHNR and CDR2 FQNEAQ (reference sequence). For the CDR3, the DNA is TGTGCCAGCAGCTTAGCGCTACAGGGCGCCAATGAGCAGTTCTTC. It specifies CASSLALQGANEQFF. Supplemented by reference TRBV7-9 and TRBJ2-1, the full variable domain reads DTGVSQNPRHKITKRGQNVTFRCDPISEHNRLYWYRQTLGQGPEFLTYFQNEAQLEKSRLLSDRFSAERPKGSFSTLEIQRTEQGDSAMYLCASSLALQGANEQFFGPGTRLTVL.

The CDR3 loop is CASSASGSRTDTQYF. CDR3 in DNA: TGTGCCAGCAGCGCTAGCGGGAGCCGCACAGATACGCAGTATTTT. This chain uses TRBV9 with TRBJ2-3; 10 bases are a match to TRBD2. CDR3 length equals 15 residues. Germline lookup yields CDR1 SGDLS and CDR2 YYNGEE. V was pared by 3 bases and J by 1 base, with 2 bases of the junction left unmatched. The full variable domain, in which reference TRBV9 and TRBJ2-3 provide the parts outside the CDR3, is DSGVTQTPKHLITATGQRVTLRCSPRSGDLSVYWYQQSLDQGLQFLIQYYNGEERAKGNILERFSAQQFPDLHSELNLSSLELGDSALYFCASSASGSRTDTQYFGPGTRLTVL.

The chain employs TRBV7-9 and TRBJ1-1; D remains unclear. The germline gives CDR1 SEHNR, CDR2 FQNEAQ (reference sequence). V was pared by 3 bases and J by 1 base, with 9 bases between. The CDR3 has 14 residues. CDR3 sequence (DNA): TGTGCCAGCAGCTTGGAGGGCACGAACACTGAAGCTTTCTTT. Protein sequence: CASSLEGTNTEAFF.

The chain combines TRBV20-1 with TRBJ1-4; TRBD1 is a possible D gene (6 bases). Trimming cost V 6 bases and J 8 bases, with 10 bases left between them. CDR1 and CDR2 from the germline V gene are DFQATT and SNEGSKA (reference sequence). CDR3 length equals 11 residues. CDR3 sequence reads: CSARRGEKLFF. For the CDR3, the DNA is TGCAGTGCCAGAAGGGGGGAAAAACTGTTTTTT.

The chain uses TRBV5-1 and TRBJ2-7; D perhaps matches TRBD2 (5 bases). CDR1 and CDR2 from the germline V gene are SGHRS and YFSETQ. Trimming removed 0 bases at V and 6 bases at J, with 10 bases between. The CDR3 runs 13 residues. Here the CDR3 reads CASSLAPEVEQYF. CDR3 bases: TGCGCCAGCAGCTTGGCCCCGGAGGTCGAGCAGTACTTC.

This clone appeared once. V and J are TRBV10-2 and TRBJ2-7; TRBD1 might be the D (5 bases). V was pared by 4 bases and J by 3 bases, with 10 bases between. The CDR3 length is 13 residues. Germline V gene sequence: CDR1 WSHSY, CDR2 SAAADI. In nucleotides, the CDR3 is TGCGCCAGCAGTGGGACACCCGACTACGAGCAGTACTTC. It is translated as CASSGTPDYEQYF.

The chain joins TRBV27 to TRBJ1-6; 9 bases align to TRBD1. V dropped 0 bases and J dropped 8; count of bases not matched to a gene: 2. From germline, CDR1 is MNHEY and CDR2 SMNVEV (reference sequence). The CDR3 is made up of 15 amino acids. The CDR3 is CASSLSGQGYSPLHF. The CDR3 coding sequence is TGTGCCAGCAGTTTATCGGGACAGGGATATTCACCCCTCCACTTT.

The rearrangement joins TRBV14 to TRBJ2-5; 9 bases line up with TRBD2. Germline lookup yields CDR1 SGHDN and CDR2 FVKESK. The V and J ends lost 0 bases and 5 bases, in that order; junction bases with no gene match: 16. The CDR3 runs to 19 residues. The CDR3 reads CASSQDLLSAGGLVETQYF. In DNA, the CDR3 is TGTGCCAGCAGCCAAGATCTTTTATCCGCGGGGGGGTTGGTGGAGACCCAGTACTTC.

The chain joins TRBV9 to TRBJ2-7, with D maybe TRBD2 (7 bases). Germline CDR1 SGDLS, CDR2 YYNGEE. The CDR3 runs to 15 residues. Trimming stripped 6 bases from V and 0 bases from J, with 16 bases between. CDR3 in DNA: TGTGCCAGCACCTCCTCCGCGGGGGCCTCCTACGAGCAGTACTTC. Amino acids: CASTSSAGASYEQYF.

This clone is a singleton in its sample. V is TRBV11-3 and J is TRBJ2-5, with 11 bases aligning to TRBD2. This CDR3 comprises 16 residues. After removal of 5 bases from V and 5 bases from J, the junction contained 10 bases not matched to a gene. Germline CDR1 is SGHNT and CDR2 is YENEEA. The CDR3 sequence is CASSEILAGVQETQYF. The CDR3 region has the DNA TGTGCCAGCAGCGAGATACTAGCGGGGGTGCAGGAGACCCAGTACTTC.

The chain recombines TRBV5-8 with TRBJ1-6; 8 nucleotides line up with TRBD1. With V trimmed by 4 bases and J by 7 bases, 16 bases remained unmatched. CDR3 length equals 18 residues. From germline, CDR1 is SGHTS and CDR2 YDEGEE. Here the CDR3 reads CASSQDLQGVVQNSPLHF. CDR3 DNA sequence: TGTGCCAGCAGCCAAGACCTACAGGGGGTGGTTCAAAATTCACCCCTCCACTTT. The full variable domain, with the rest looked up from reference TRBV5-8 and TRBJ1-6, is EAGVTQSPTHLIKTRGQQATLRCSPISGHTSVYWYQQALGLGLQFLLWYDEGEERNRGNFPPRFSGRQFPNYSSELNVNALELEDSALYLCASSQDLQGVVQNSPLHFGNGTRLTVT.

The rearrangement links TRBV7-2 to TRBJ2-1; TRBD2 aligns across 12 bases. With V trimmed by 4 bases and J by 4 bases, 8 bases remained unmatched. CDR1 is SGHTA, CDR2 FQGNSA, per germline. CDR3 size: 17 residues. The CDR3: CASSSDLTSGRYNEQFF. DNA of the CDR3: TGTGCCAGCAGCTCCGATCTGACTAGCGGGAGATACAATGAGCAGTTCTTC.

The J gene is TRBJ2-1, the V gene TRBV5-4; TRBD2 is a possible D gene (6 bases). There are 16 residues in the CDR3. Between the trimmed V and J ends, which lost 0 bases and 4 bases, there was a span of 14 bases. In germline, CDR1 is SGHNT, CDR2 YYREEE (reference sequence). The CDR3, as DNA: TGTGCCAGCAGCTTGGCTGGACGAGCGGGTTACAATGAGCAGTTCTTC. Protein sequence: CASSLAGRAGYNEQFF. The whole variable domain, filled in from reference TRBV5-4 and TRBJ2-1, reads ETGVTQSPTHLIKTRGQQVTLRCSSQSGHNTVSWYQQALGQGPQFIFQYYREEENGRGNFPPRFSGLQFPNYSSELNVNALELDDSALYLCASSLAGRAGYNEQFFGPGTRLTVL.

The rearrangement joins TRBV27 to TRBJ2-2; a weak D match, TRBD2 (6 bases). Germline-derived CDR1 and CDR2 are MNHEY and SMNVEV (reference sequence). This CDR3 has 16 residues. V lost 2 bases to trimming and J lost 4 bases, with 14 bases between them. The CDR3 nucleotides are TGTGCCAGCAGTTTACCAGGAGGAGGGAGCACCGGGGAGCTGTTTTTT. This gives the protein CASSLPGGGSTGELFF.

This clone was detected once. This rearrangement joins TRBV7-3 to TRBJ2-2; 10 nucleotides match TRBD1. CDR3 size: 16 residues. The V segment lost 2 bases and the J segment 6 bases; nucleotides outside the gene matches: 6. CDR1 and CDR2 (germline): SGHTA, FQGTGA. This CDR3 reads CASSLWPGQGPGELFF. The CDR3, as DNA: TGTGCCAGCAGCTTATGGCCGGGACAGGGGCCCGGGGAGCTGTTTTTT. The full variable domain, in which reference TRBV7-3 and TRBJ2-2 provide the parts outside the CDR3, is GAGVSQTPSNKVTEKGKYVELRCDPISGHTALYWYRQSLGQGPEFLIYFQGTGAADDSGLPNDRFFAVRPEGSVSTLKIQRTERGDSAVYLCASSLWPGQGPGELFFGEGSRLTVL.

This chain links TRBV4-2 with TRBJ1-3; D remains ambiguous. The length of the CDR3 is 17 residues. Trimming shortened V by 5 bases and J by 0 bases, and 17 bases separated the two germline ends. Germline V gene data show CDR1 as LGHNA and CDR2 as YNFKEQ. Here the CDR3 reads CASSKASGLFSGNTIYF. The CDR3 region has the DNA TGTGCCAGCAGCAAAGCTTCAGGACTGTTCTCTGGAAACACCATATATTTT.

V usage is TRBV19 and J usage is TRBJ2-1; 10 positions agree with TRBD2. The CDR3 sequence is 16 residues long. CDR1 is LNHDA and CDR2 is SQIVND in the germline V gene (reference sequence). V shed 4 bases, J shed 7 bases, and the junction held 10 bases outside the gene matches. DNA of the CDR3: TGTGCCAGTAGTACCCTAGCGGGGGCAAGAGGGAATGAGCAGTTCTTC. Its translation is CASSTLAGARGNEQFF.

This chain links TRBV30 with TRBJ1-1; weak D call: TRBD1 (5 bases). CDR1 is GTSNPN, CDR2 SVGIG, per germline (reference sequence). There are 14 residues in the CDR3. V was cut by 2 bases and J by 1 base, with 11 bases left in between. This CDR3 is CAWSLRGGNTEAFF. The CDR3, as DNA: TGTGCCTGGAGTCTGCGGGGGGGGAACACTGAAGCTTTCTTT.

Notes on this clone: Relative to the germline gene, one junction end is altered; a read error may explain this. The CDR3 region has the DNA TGTGCCAGCAGCCCCCGCGGGGATGGGACTGAAGCTCTCTTT. Translated: CASSPRGDGTEALF. The V gene is TRBV6-1, the J gene TRBJ1-1, with D possibly matching TRBD1 (5 bases). The V gene's germline CDR1 is MNHNS and CDR2 SASEGT. There are 14 residues in the CDR3.

V gene TRBV11-3 combines with J gene TRBJ1-1; D call uncertain. The V gene lost 5 bases and the J gene lost 7 bases, with 8 bases spanning the gap. The length of the CDR3 is 11 residues. Germline V gene data show CDR1 as SGHNT and CDR2 as YENEEA. CDR3 DNA sequence: TGTGCCAGCAGCCTCGCGGGTGAAGCTTTCTTT. Protein: CASSLAGEAFF.

The chain joins TRBV5-1 to TRBJ1-1; 8 nucleotides agree with TRBD1. This CDR3 has 15 amino acids. J was trimmed by 1 base and V by 4 bases; bases with no gene match: 6. CDR1 SGHRS and CDR2 YFSETQ come from the germline V gene. The CDR3 coding sequence is TGCGCCAGCAGCAGGACCGGGACAGGGAACACTGAAGCTTTCTTT. This translates into CASSRTGTGNTEAFF. The variable domain in full, with the rest retrieved from reference TRBV5-1 and TRBJ1-1, is KAGVTQTPRYLIKTRGQQVTLSCSPISGHRSVSWYQQTPGQGLQFLFEYFSETQRNKGNFPGRFSGRQFSNSRSEMNVSTLELGDSALYLCASSRTGTGNTEAFFGQGTRLTVV.

This clone was detected only once. The chain recombines TRBV6-5 with TRBJ1-1; no definite D call. V gave up 0 bases and J gave up 10 bases, with 15 bases separating them. Germline V gene sequence: CDR1 MNHEY, CDR2 SVGAGI. The CDR3 runs 14 residues. In DNA, the CDR3 is TGTGCCAGCAGTTACTCGGAAGCGTGGAGCGGAGCTTTCTTT. This sequence encodes CASSYSEAWSGAFF.

The rearrangement links TRBV7-9 to TRBJ2-7; 8 nucleotides match TRBD1. The germline V gene encodes CDR1 SEHNR and CDR2 FQNEAQ (reference sequence). The CDR3 runs to 13 residues. Trimming cost V 5 bases and J 2 bases; bases outside gene matches: 2. Here the CDR3 reads CASSRTGTYEQYF. DNA for the CDR3: TGTGCCAGCAGCAGGACAGGGACCTACGAGCAGTACTTC.

This chain joins TRBV19 and TRBJ2-1; TRBD2 is a possible D gene (6 bases). The CDR3 is 14 amino acids. CDR1 LNHDA and CDR2 SQIVND come from the germline V gene (reference sequence). Trimming stripped 6 bases from V and 5 bases from J, with 14 bases between. CDR3 bases: TGTGCCAGTAGAGATGGACTACCCCACAATGAGCAGTTCTTC. This gives the protein CASRDGLPHNEQFF.